This is a list of T cell receptor beta chains from one sample in a study of T cells in tumors after PD-1 blockade. Using immunoSEQ multiplex PCR, the repertoire was profiled, and TCRdb retains in-frame clones only, with some absent. This sample carries tens of thousands of clones, around 73% of them seen once, and the ten largest clones take under 40%. The starting material was PBMCs, obtained after anti-PD-1 treatment. These receptors were obtained from a human donor with basal cell carcinoma. CDR3s include the opening cysteine and the closing phenylalanine or tryptophan. A D gene is named only where the DNA matches it firmly. Some rows have no size entry. The others give once, few or many, or a class for an expanded clone.

CDR3aa: CASSLKGGSRVQLYEQYF; CDR3nt: TGTGCCAGCAGCTTAAAAGGCGGGAGTAGGGTCCAACTCTACGAGCAGTATTTC; d_gene: TRBD2; j_gene: TRBJ2-7; abundance: .; v_gene: TRBV7-2
CDR3aa: CASRVAGGDEQYF; CDR3nt: TGCGCCAGCAGAGTGGCGGGAGGGGACGAGCAGTACTTC; d_gene: TRBD2; j_gene: TRBJ2-7; abundance: .; v_gene: TRBV5-1
CDR3aa: CASSLKVWINTGELFF; CDR3nt: TGTGCCAGCAGCTTAAAGGTCTGGATCAACACCGGGGAGCTGTTTTTT; d_gene: .; j_gene: TRBJ2-2; abundance: few; v_gene: TRBV11-3
CDR3aa: CASSSGQPNNEQFF; CDR3nt: TGCGCCAGCAGCTCTGGACAGCCCAACAATGAGCAGTTCTTC; d_gene: .; j_gene: TRBJ2-1; abundance: .; v_gene: TRBV5-1
CDR3aa: CASKQVGYTF; CDR3nt: TGTGCCAGTAAACAGGTCGGCTACACCTTC; d_gene: .; j_gene: TRBJ1-2; abundance: .; v_gene: TRBV19
CDR3aa: CASSQGLKRRLYSPEAFF; CDR3nt: TGCGCCAGCAGCCAAGGATTAAAAAGGCGTCTCTACTCCCCTGAAGCTTTCTTT; d_gene: .; j_gene: TRBJ1-1; abundance: .; v_gene: TRBV4-3
CDR3aa: CASSQGLAEDGYEQFF; CDR3nt: TGTGCCAGCAGCCAAGGACTAGCCGAAGATGGTTATGAGCAGTTCTTC; d_gene: TRBD2; j_gene: TRBJ2-1; abundance: .; v_gene: TRBV4-2
CDR3aa: CASSDSSGGQGTEAFF; CDR3nt: TGTGCCAGCAGTGACTCGAGTGGGGGCCAGGGCACTGAAGCTTTCTTT; d_gene: .; j_gene: TRBJ1-1; abundance: .; v_gene: TRBV6-4
CDR3aa: CASSPQGWGAGELFF; CDR3nt: TGTGCCAGCAGCCCACAGGGGTGGGGAGCCGGGGAGCTGTTTTTT; d_gene: TRBD1; j_gene: TRBJ2-2; abundance: .; v_gene: TRBV11-3
CDR3aa: CASSLASNEKLFF; CDR3nt: TGTGCCAGCAGCCTGGCCAGTAATGAAAAACTGTTTTTT; d_gene: .; j_gene: TRBJ1-4; abundance: .; v_gene: TRBV5-6
CDR3aa: CASSLVSGRDEQYF; CDR3nt: TGTGCCAGCAGCTTGGTATCTGGGCGCGACGAGCAGTACTTC; d_gene: .; j_gene: TRBJ2-7; abundance: .; v_gene: TRBV5-4
CDR3aa: CATTLPGQGDGYTF; CDR3nt: TGTGCCACCACTCTCCCGGGACAGGGTGACGGCTACACCTTC; d_gene: TRBD1; j_gene: TRBJ1-2; abundance: many; v_gene: TRBV24-1
CDR3aa: CATSVSGREETQYF; CDR3nt: TGTGCCACCAGTGTCAGCGGGAGGGAGGAGACCCAGTACTTC; d_gene: TRBD2; j_gene: TRBJ2-5; abundance: .; v_gene: TRBV24-1
CDR3aa: CASSPPDRSLGNEQFF; CDR3nt: TGTGCCAGCTCACCACCGGACCGTTCCTTGGGCAATGAGCAGTTCTTC; d_gene: .; j_gene: TRBJ2-1; abundance: once; v_gene: TRBV18
CDR3aa: CASSYDRAYEQYF; CDR3nt: TGTGCCAGCAGTTACGACAGAGCCTACGAGCAGTACTTC; d_gene: .; j_gene: TRBJ2-7; abundance: .; v_gene: TRBV6-5
CDR3aa: CASSFLSGVTYNEQFF; CDR3nt: TGCGCCAGCAGCTTTCTTAGCGGGGTGACCTACAATGAGCAGTTCTTC; d_gene: TRBD2; j_gene: TRBJ2-1; abundance: .; v_gene: TRBV5-1
CDR3aa: CATSRDRRGVDEQYF; CDR3nt: TGTGCCACCAGCAGAGATAGGAGGGGGGTAGACGAGCAGTACTTC; d_gene: .; j_gene: TRBJ2-7; abundance: .; v_gene: TRBV15
CDR3aa: CASTAKGKGNQETQYF; CDR3nt: TGTGCCAGCACCGCGAAGGGGAAGGGGAACCAAGAGACCCAGTACTTC; d_gene: .; j_gene: TRBJ2-5; abundance: .; v_gene: TRBV27
CDR3aa: CASGSPDGELFF; CDR3nt: TGTGCTAGTGGTTCCCCCGACGGGGAGCTGTTTTTT; d_gene: .; j_gene: TRBJ2-2; abundance: .; v_gene: TRBV12-5
CDR3aa: CATSSPTTSGRKDEQYF; CDR3nt: TGTGCCACCAGCAGCCCGACTACTAGCGGGAGGAAAGACGAGCAGTACTTC; d_gene: TRBD2; j_gene: TRBJ2-7; abundance: .; v_gene: TRBV15
CDR3aa: CASSPLLGSSTDTQYF; CDR3nt: TGTGCCAGCAGCCCTCTCCTGGGATCTAGCACAGATACGCAGTATTTT; d_gene: .; j_gene: TRBJ2-3; abundance: .; v_gene: TRBV7-9
CDR3aa: CSVLLTGQLTYEQYF; CDR3nt: TGCAGCGTTCTATTGACAGGGCAGCTCACCTACGAGCAGTACTTC; d_gene: TRBD1; j_gene: TRBJ2-7; abundance: medium-sized; v_gene: TRBV29-1
CDR3aa: CASSQDPGTSPYNEQFF; CDR3nt: TGCGCCAGCAGCCAAGATCCTGGGACTAGTCCCTACAATGAGCAGTTCTTC; d_gene: TRBD2; j_gene: TRBJ2-1; abundance: .; v_gene: TRBV4-3
CDR3aa: CASSPTLAGGPGEQFF; CDR3nt: TGTGCCAGCAGCCCCACACTAGCGGGAGGGCCAGGTGAGCAGTTCTTC; d_gene: TRBD2; j_gene: TRBJ2-1; abundance: .; v_gene: TRBV7-2
CDR3aa: CASSLPLGRSDTQYF; CDR3nt: TGTGCCAGCAGCTTACCCCTGGGGCGTTCAGATACGCAGTATTTT; d_gene: .; j_gene: TRBJ2-3; abundance: .; v_gene: TRBV7-9
CDR3aa: CASSFNTGELFF; CDR3nt: TGTGCCAGTAGTTTTAACACCGGGGAGCTGTTTTTT; d_gene: .; j_gene: TRBJ2-2; abundance: many; v_gene: TRBV19
CDR3aa: CASSPFPGQYEQYF; CDR3nt: TGTGCCAGCAGCCCTTTCCCGGGCCAGTACGAGCAGTACTTC; d_gene: .; j_gene: TRBJ2-7; abundance: few; v_gene: TRBV7-8
CDR3aa: CASSEQGWGVNTEAFF; CDR3nt: TGTGCCAGCAGTGAACAGGGTTGGGGGGTGAACACTGAAGCTTTCTTT; d_gene: .; j_gene: TRBJ1-1; abundance: .; v_gene: TRBV6-1
CDR3aa: CASSPRGSGSTSYNEQFF; CDR3nt: TGTGCCAGCAGCCCTAGGGGGAGCGGGAGCACTTCCTACAATGAGCAGTTCTTC; d_gene: TRBD2; j_gene: TRBJ2-1; abundance: .; v_gene: TRBV5-6
CDR3aa: CASSHRAGRNEQFF; CDR3nt: TGTGCCAGCAGCCACCGGGCCGGCAGGAATGAGCAGTTCTTC; d_gene: .; j_gene: TRBJ2-1; abundance: .; v_gene: TRBV3-1/TRBV3-2
CDR3aa: CASSLFGQGKDRAKNIQYF; CDR3nt: TGCGCCAGCAGCTTGTTCGGACAGGGGAAGGATAGGGCCAAAAACATTCAGTACTTC; d_gene: TRBD1; j_gene: TRBJ2-4; abundance: .; v_gene: TRBV5-1
CDR3aa: CASLQGAYGYTF; CDR3nt: TGTGCCAGTTTACAGGGGGCCTATGGCTACACCTTC; d_gene: TRBD1; j_gene: TRBJ1-2; abundance: .; v_gene: TRBV28
CDR3aa: CAWARTVQSGNTIYF; CDR3nt: TGTGCCTGGGCCCGCACAGTACAGTCTGGAAACACCATATATTTT; d_gene: .; j_gene: TRBJ1-3; abundance: .; v_gene: TRBV30
CDR3aa: CATSDPPHANVLTF; CDR3nt: TGTGCCACCAGTGATCCCCCACATGCCAACGTCCTGACTTTC; d_gene: .; j_gene: TRBJ2-6; abundance: .; v_gene: TRBV24-1
CDR3aa: CASSEDRGISEAFF; CDR3nt: TGTGCCAGCAGCGAGGACAGGGGGATATCTGAAGCTTTCTTT; d_gene: TRBD1; j_gene: TRBJ1-1; abundance: .; v_gene: TRBV7-3
CDR3aa: CASSESANSPLHF; CDR3nt: TGCGCCAGCAGTGAGTCGGCGAATTCACCCCTCCACTTT; d_gene: .; j_gene: TRBJ1-6; abundance: .; v_gene: TRBV10-2
CDR3aa: CASSVISGREQFF; CDR3nt: TGCGCCAGCAGTGTGATCTCAGGGAGGGAGCAGTTCTTC; d_gene: .; j_gene: TRBJ2-1; abundance: .; v_gene: TRBV10-2
CDR3aa: CGSQGVRTGELFF; CDR3nt: TGTGGATCCCAGGGAGTGAGGACCGGGGAGCTGTTTTTT; d_gene: .; j_gene: TRBJ2-2; abundance: .; v_gene: TRBV19
CDR3aa: CASSFRDRAYYGYTF; CDR3nt: TGTGCCAGCAGCTTCCGGGACAGAGCGTACTATGGCTACACCTTC; d_gene: TRBD1; j_gene: TRBJ1-2; abundance: .; v_gene: TRBV7-2
CDR3aa: CASSPGLAEIQETQYF; CDR3nt: TGTGCCAGCAGCCCGGGACTAGCCGAAATTCAAGAGACCCAGTACTTC; d_gene: TRBD2; j_gene: TRBJ2-5; abundance: once; v_gene: TRBV7-2
CDR3aa: CASSLDGRLGNGANVLTF; CDR3nt: TGTGCCAGCAGCTTAGATGGGAGGTTGGGGAATGGGGCCAACGTCCTGACTTTC; d_gene: .; j_gene: TRBJ2-6; abundance: .; v_gene: TRBV11-3
CDR3aa: CASSPVGLADSYNEQFF; CDR3nt: TGTGCCAGCAGCCCGGTCGGCCTAGCGGACTCCTACAATGAGCAGTTCTTC; d_gene: TRBD2; j_gene: TRBJ2-1; abundance: .; v_gene: TRBV7-2
CDR3aa: CASSRGQPQHF; CDR3nt: TGTGCCAGCAGCCGAGGACAGCCCCAGCATTTT; d_gene: .; j_gene: TRBJ1-5; abundance: .; v_gene: TRBV4-2
CDR3aa: CSVEDLGRGANVLTF; CDR3nt: TGCAGCGTTGAAGATCTAGGGCGCGGGGCCAACGTCCTGACTTTC; d_gene: .; j_gene: TRBJ2-6; abundance: once; v_gene: TRBV29-1
CDR3aa: CASSSPGTQETQYF; CDR3nt: TGTGCCAGCAGCTCACCCGGGACCCAAGAGACCCAGTACTTC; d_gene: .; j_gene: TRBJ2-5; abundance: .; v_gene: TRBV5-4
CDR3aa: CASSLTGIAFF; CDR3nt: TGTGCCAGCAGTTTAACAGGAATAGCTTTCTTT; d_gene: .; j_gene: TRBJ1-1; abundance: .; v_gene: TRBV12-3/TRBV12-4
CDR3aa: CASSQDPRAAGYTF; CDR3nt: TGTGCCAGCAGCCAAGACCCCAGGGCGGCTGGCTACACCTTC; d_gene: .; j_gene: TRBJ1-2; abundance: .; v_gene: TRBV3-1/TRBV3-2
CDR3aa: CASSFKRTDNEQFF; CDR3nt: TGTGCCAGCAGCTTCAAACGGACCGACAATGAGCAGTTCTTC; d_gene: .; j_gene: TRBJ2-1; abundance: .; v_gene: TRBV7-8
CDR3aa: CASIGREEGETQYF; CDR3nt: TGTGCCAGCATTGGAAGGGAGGAGGGAGAGACCCAGTACTTC; d_gene: .; j_gene: TRBJ2-5; abundance: few; v_gene: TRBV2
CDR3aa: CASSSVTNTGELFF; CDR3nt: TGTGCCAGCAGCTCGGTAACGAACACCGGGGAGCTGTTTTTT; d_gene: .; j_gene: TRBJ2-2; abundance: few; v_gene: TRBV7-2
CDR3aa: CASRTGTGPYEQYF; CDR3nt: TGTGCCAGCAGGACCGGGACAGGTCCCTACGAGCAGTACTTC; d_gene: TRBD1; j_gene: TRBJ2-7; abundance: .; v_gene: TRBV6-6
CDR3aa: CASTHGGGSYEQYF; CDR3nt: TGTGCCAGCACCCACGGGGGAGGCTCCTACGAGCAGTACTTC; d_gene: .; j_gene: TRBJ2-7; abundance: .; v_gene: TRBV7-2
CDR3aa: CASSVGPAGQPQHF; CDR3nt: TGTGCCAGCAGCGTAGGACCCGCGGGTCAGCCCCAGCATTTT; d_gene: .; j_gene: TRBJ1-5; abundance: few; v_gene: TRBV9
CDR3aa: CASSYSRKGASEQYF; CDR3nt: TGTGCCAGCAGTTACTCGAGAAAGGGGGCGAGCGAGCAGTACTTC; d_gene: TRBD1; j_gene: TRBJ2-7; abundance: .; v_gene: TRBV6-5
CDR3aa: CASSYQTSTSTDTQYF; CDR3nt: TGTGCCAGCAGCTACCAGACTAGCACTAGCACAGATACGCAGTATTTT; d_gene: TRBD2; j_gene: TRBJ2-3; abundance: .; v_gene: TRBV5-8
CDR3aa: CACQTSGTGELFF; CDR3nt: TGTGCCTGCCAGACTAGTGGCACCGGGGAGCTGTTTTTT; d_gene: .; j_gene: TRBJ2-2; abundance: .; v_gene: TRBV30
CDR3aa: CASSQWVNEKLFF; CDR3nt: TGCGCCAGCAGCCAGTGGGTTAATGAAAAACTGTTTTTT; d_gene: .; j_gene: TRBJ1-4; abundance: few; v_gene: TRBV5-1
CDR3aa: CASSFHPRAGNTIYF; CDR3nt: TGTGCCAGCAGTTTCCACCCCAGGGCTGGAAACACCATATATTTT; d_gene: .; j_gene: TRBJ1-3; abundance: .; v_gene: TRBV27
CDR3aa: CASSPSWGANEQFF; CDR3nt: TGTGCCAGCAGCCCGAGTTGGGGAGCCAATGAGCAGTTCTTC; d_gene: .; j_gene: TRBJ2-1; abundance: once; v_gene: TRBV7-2